Sequencing of this T cell receptor (beta chain) was carried out in a study of blood T cell repertoires in COVID-19. The wider study: T cells, B-cell-depleted T cells, or PBMCs supplied cDNA or gDNA.

The protocol was immunoSEQ multiplex PCR, while the TCRdb copy is restricted to in-frame clones and leaves out a portion. The sample yields 200,000 or so clones, about nine tenths seen once. The age range of participants was roughly 18 to 90 years, with residence in approximately 25 US areas. Cohorts were based on clinical histories the participants reported. This clone was detected a few times. The CDR3 loop spans 13 amino acids. The V gene end was trimmed by 3 bases and the J gene end by 5 bases; junction bases not matched to a gene: 2. The germline V gene has CDR1 SGHVS and CDR2 FQNEAQ. This receptor was obtained from a woman in her 40s with acute COVID-19. The sequenced sample consisted of PBMCs or T cells enriched from blood (not recorded which). The rearrangement uses TRBV7-8 and TRBJ2-3, with 7 bases matching TRBD2. The CDR3 DNA reads as TGTGCCAGCAGCTTCCCGGGGGGAGATACGCAGTATTTT. Amino acids: CASSFPGGDTQYF.